What follows are 23 T cell receptor beta chains derived from one specimen sequenced in a study of cytomegalovirus exposure and HLA in healthy donors. Sequencing was performed with immunoSEQ multiplex PCR; in TCRdb, only in-frame clones are kept and a portion is missing. In the table there are about 130,000 clones, roughly 89% of which are singletons. The source material was PBMCs. All receptors come from a woman aged 18-35 years in good health and CMV-seronegative.

The V and J genes are TRBV19 and TRBJ2-2, with D possibly TRBD1 on 5 matching bases. The ends were cut back, 2 bases at V and 0 bases at J, with 7 bases in the middle. CDR1 and CDR2 (germline): LNHDA, SQIVND (reference sequence). This CDR3 has 15 residues. In DNA form, the CDR3 reads TGTGCCAGTAGTATACAGGGCGCGAACACCGGGGAGCTGTTTTTT. This translates into CASSIQGANTGELFF.

This chain joins TRBV7-2 and TRBJ1-2; perhaps TRBD1 as D (5 bases). Per germline, CDR1 SGHTA and CDR2 FQGNSA. The V and J ends lost 2 bases and 2 bases respectively, with 9 bases between them. This CDR3 spans 14 amino acids. CDR3 coding DNA: TGTGCCAGCAGCTTACGACAGTTGAACTATGGCTACACCTTC. This encodes CASSLRQLNYGYTF.

This chain joins TRBV19 and TRBJ1-3; D may be TRBD1 (6 bases). The CDR3 is made up of 11 amino acids. V shed 11 bases and J shed 3 bases, with 8 bases lying between them. Germline assignment: CDR1 LNHDA and CDR2 SQIVND (reference sequence). The CDR3, as DNA: TGTGCCGCAGGGGTTGGAAACACCATATATTTT. Translation: CAAGVGNTIYF. Variable domain in full (rest from reference TRBV19 and TRBJ1-3): DGGITQSPKYLFRKEGQNVTLSCEQNLNHDAMYWYRQDPGQGLRLIYYSQIVNDFQKGDIAEGYSVSREKKESFPLTVTSAQKNPTAFYLCAAGVGNTIYFGEGSWLTVV.

The genes are TRBV9 and TRBJ1-1, with TRBD1 identical over 7 bases. The V and J ends lost 8 bases and 7 bases, in that order; junction bases with no gene match: 8. Germline CDR1 reads SGDLS; CDR2 reads YYNGEE. This CDR3 contains 12 residues. CDR3 nucleotides: TGTGCCAGTAGCAGGGGGGGTGATGAAGCTTTCTTT. Its protein product is CASSRGGDEAFF.

V usage is TRBV5-1 and J usage is TRBJ1-1, with a possible D match to TRBD1 (5 bases). V lost 0 bases and J 0 bases, leaving 9 bases between the germline ends. CDR1 is SGHRS, CDR2 YFSETQ, per germline. This CDR3 region has 15 residues. In nucleotides, the CDR3 is TGCGCCAGCAGCTTGGGACAGCGAATGAACACTGAAGCTTTCTTT. Protein sequence: CASSLGQRMNTEAFF.

DNA for the CDR3: TGTGCCAGCAGCCCCCGGACAGATTTGGCCTACGAGCAGTACTTC. Translating it yields CASSPRTDLAYEQYF. The chain employs TRBV13 and TRBJ2-7; the D gene is possibly TRBD1 (6 bases). V lost 5 bases to trimming and J lost 2 bases, with 16 bases between them. Germline values: CDR1 PRHDT, CDR2 FYEKMQ (reference sequence). The length of the CDR3 is 15 residues.

This CDR3 is CAGQGGTDTQYF. In DNA form, the CDR3 reads TGTGCCGGACAGGGTGGCACAGATACGCAGTATTTT. The rearrangement uses TRBV18 and TRBJ2-3, with 8 bases matching TRBD1. Germline V CDR1 and CDR2: KGHSH, LQKENI. J was trimmed by 1 base and V by 11 bases; bases with no gene match: 2. The CDR3 spans 12 residues. Full variable domain (missing parts from reference TRBV18 and TRBJ2-3): NAGVMQNPRHLVRRRGQEARLRCSPMKGHSHVYWYRQLPEEGLKFMVYLQKENIIDESGMPKERFSAEFPKEGPSILRIQQVVRGDSAAYFCAGQGGTDTQYFGPGTRLTVL.

The table lists this clone with a few counts. The V gene is TRBV6-5, the J gene TRBJ2-7; 12 bases are a match to TRBD2. With 2 bases clipped from V and 7 bases from J, the junction kept 6 bases outside the gene matches. The V gene's germline CDR1 is MNHEY and CDR2 SVGAGI. The CDR3 covers 15 residues. The CDR3 coding sequence is TGTGCCAGCAGTTACCGGACTAGCGGGGTCTGGGAGCAGTACTTC. Translating it yields CASSYRTSGVWEQYF.

In nucleotides, the CDR3 is TGTGCCAGCAGCTTGGAGGGGACCTCGACCTACGAGCAGTACTTC. Translated, it gives CASSLEGTSTYEQYF. The chain has TRBV7-9 and TRBJ2-7; weak D call: TRBD2 (6 bases). Trimming removed 3 bases from V and 2 bases from J, with 14 bases in between. The CDR3 runs to 15 residues. Germline V CDR1 and CDR2: SEHNR, FQNEAQ (reference sequence).

This chain links TRBV2 with TRBJ1-1; tentative D call: TRBD1 (6 bases). The CDR3 extends over 14 amino acids. Germline CDR1 and CDR2: SNHLY and FYNNEI. V lost 7 bases and J 1 base, leaving 13 bases between the germline ends. DNA for the CDR3: TGTGCCAGCACCCGACAGGTTCCGAACACTGAAGCTTTCTTT. Translation: CASTRQVPNTEAFF. The full variable domain, rest sourced from reference TRBV2 and TRBJ1-1, is EPEVTQTPSHQVTQMGQEVILRCVPISNHLYFYWYRQILGQKVEFLVSFYNNEISEKSEIFDDQFSVERPDGSNFTLKIRSTKLEDSAMYFCASTRQVPNTEAFFGQGTRLTVV.

The V and J genes are TRBV18 and TRBJ1-1, with TRBD1 as a possible D gene (6 bases). Germline V gives CDR1 KGHSH, CDR2 LQKENI. This CDR3 is 13 amino acids long. V gave up 5 bases and J gave up 3 bases, with 10 bases separating them. CDR3 in amino acids: CASSGGAYTEAFF. The CDR3 DNA follows: TGTGCCAGCTCAGGGGGGGCATACACTGAAGCTTTCTTT.

This chain connects TRBV20-1 to TRBJ2-5; TRBD1 might be the D (5 bases). Germline CDR1 DFQATT, CDR2 SNEGSKA (reference sequence). The length of the CDR3 is 10 residues. V lost 6 bases to trimming and J lost 5 bases, with 7 bases between them. CDR3 loop: CSADTETQYF. The CDR3 coding sequence is TGCAGTGCGGACACGGAGACCCAGTACTTC.

The rearrangement joins TRBV6-4 to TRBJ1-1, with D possibly matching TRBD1 (5 bases). The length of the CDR3 is 14 residues. Germline assignment: CDR1 MRHNA and CDR2 SNTAGT. V was shortened by 2 bases and J by 6 bases, with 13 bases between the two germline ends. The CDR3 here is CASSDGQGGAEAFF. Here the CDR3 DNA reads TGTGCCAGCAGTGACGGGCAGGGTGGCGCTGAAGCTTTCTTT.

This clone was found a few times. This sequence joins TRBV7-9 and TRBJ1-2; possible D gene TRBD1, 5 bases. Trimming pared 7 bases from V and 0 bases from J, leaving 21 bases between. Germline lookup yields CDR1 SEHNR and CDR2 FQNEAQ (reference sequence). The CDR3 covers 17 residues. The CDR3 region has the DNA TGTGCCAGCACCTTCGGAAGCGGGACGGGGACTAACTATGGCTACACCTTC. Translation gives CASTFGSGTGTNYGYTF.

The rearrangement joins TRBV5-1 to TRBJ2-7; TRBD1 agrees at 7 bases. Trimming took 1 base from V and 5 from J; bases not matched to a gene: 6. The germline V gene encodes CDR1 SGHRS and CDR2 YFSETQ. CDR3 length: 14 residues. DNA of the CDR3: TGCGCCAGCAGCTTGACAGGGGTATCAGACGAGCAGTACTTC. Protein sequence: CASSLTGVSDEQYF.

Points on this clone: One junction end does not reproduce the germline sequence, and a read error may be involved. This chain uses TRBV7-7 with TRBJ2-2, with D hard to call. In germline, CDR1 is SSHAT, CDR2 FNYEAQ (reference sequence). This CDR3 comprises 12 residues. This CDR3 reads CASSARSGELFF. CDR3 DNA sequence: TGTGCTAGCAGCGCGCGGTCCGGGGAGCTGTTTTTT.

The chain couples TRBV11-3 to TRBJ1-1; D gene ambiguous. This CDR3 comprises 12 residues. V dropped 3 bases and J dropped 0 bases, with 2 bases sitting between them. CDR1 is SGHNT, CDR2 YENEEA, per germline. The DNA for the CDR3 is TGTGCCAGCAGCTTTATGAACACTGAAGCTTTCTTT. It specifies CASSFMNTEAFF.

The CDR3 region has the DNA TGCGCCAGCAGCTCGTCCCTCCCTAGCCCCTACGAGCAGTACTTC. The encoded protein is CASSSSLPSPYEQYF. The rearrangement uses TRBV5-1 and TRBJ2-7; D is possibly TRBD2 (5 bases). V was cut by 3 bases and J by 2 bases, with 15 bases left in between. The CDR3 loop spans 15 amino acids. Germline lookup yields CDR1 SGHRS and CDR2 YFSETQ. Filled out from reference TRBV5-1 and TRBJ2-7, the complete variable domain reads KAGVTQTPRYLIKTRGQQVTLSCSPISGHRSVSWYQQTPGQGLQFLFEYFSETQRNKGNFPGRFSGRQFSNSRSEMNVSTLELGDSALYLCASSSSLPSPYEQYFGPGTRLTVT.

The sample holds one count of this clone. The V and J genes are TRBV6-5 and TRBJ2-1, with D unclear. From germline, CDR1 is MNHEY and CDR2 SVGAGI. Trimming cost V 2 bases and J 0 bases, with 5 bases left between them. The length of the CDR3 is 14 residues. CDR3 region: CASSYRSSYNEQFF. The CDR3 DNA sequence: TGTGCCAGCAGTTACAGGAGCTCCTACAATGAGCAGTTCTTC.

The V call is TRBV29-1, the J call TRBJ1-2; D is undetermined. The V gene lost 0 bases and the J gene lost 2 bases, with 4 bases spanning the gap. There are 12 residues in the CDR3. Germline values: CDR1 SQVTM, CDR2 ANQGSEA. The DNA for the CDR3 is TGCAGCGTTGAAGAGGGCAACTATGGCTACACCTTC. Protein product: CSVEEGNYGYTF.

CDR3 loop: CASSQTGDFFGGYTF. In nucleotides, the CDR3 is TGCGCCAGCAGCCAGACAGGGGATTTTTTTGGTGGCTACACCTTC. The rearrangement joins TRBV5-1 to TRBJ1-2, with TRBD1 matching over 8 bases. CDR1 and CDR2 from the germline V gene are SGHRS and YFSETQ. V lost 4 bases and J lost 7; bases outside the gene matches: 12. The CDR3 spans 15 residues.

The chain combines TRBV5-1 with TRBJ2-7; 11 positions agree with TRBD1. CDR1 is SGHRS and CDR2 is YFSETQ in the germline V gene. This CDR3 comprises 15 residues. V was pared by 5 bases and J by 3 bases, with 7 bases of the junction left unmatched. CDR3 protein: CASSLGTGGFYEQYF. The CDR3 DNA is TGCGCCAGCAGTCTAGGGACAGGGGGTTTCTACGAGCAGTACTTC.

This rearrangement joins TRBV27 to TRBJ1-1; D remains ambiguous. Trimming removed 0 bases from V and 2 bases from J, with 4 bases in between. This CDR3 region has 13 residues. In germline, CDR1 is MNHEY, CDR2 SMNVEV (reference sequence). CDR3 nucleotide sequence: TGTGCCAGCAGTTTATCGGCCAACACTGAAGCTTTCTTT. Residues: CASSLSANTEAFF.